This T cell receptor (beta chain) emerged from a study of cytomegalovirus exposure and HLA in healthy donors. Overall study findings and caveats: In an earlier analysis, most TCR beta V segments were productive about 87% or about 30% of the time. TCR beta chains numbering approximately 150 were designated cytomegalovirus-associated.

Worth noting for this clone: Its antigen is still unknown.

The PCR ran on 60 Vbeta and 13 Jbeta primers. The method was immunoSEQ multiplex PCR; TCRdb's version includes in-frame clones alone and lacks a portion of them. This sample has 200,000 or so clones, with 82% found just once. CDR3 size: 14 residues. Germline CDR1 and CDR2: SGDLS and YYNGEE. The V segment lost 3 bases and the J segment 4 bases; nucleotides outside the gene matches: 5. Sequenced material: PBMCs. V is TRBV9 and J is TRBJ2-7, with 9 bases matching TRBD2. The sequence was obtained from a woman aged 18-30 years in good health and CMV-seronegative. The CDR3 here is CASSATSGVYEQYF. DNA for the CDR3: TGTGCCAGCAGCGCGACTAGCGGAGTTTACGAGCAGTACTTC. The whole variable domain, filled in from reference TRBV9 and TRBJ2-7, reads DSGVTQTPKHLITATGQRVTLRCSPRSGDLSVYWYQQSLDQGLQFLIQYYNGEERAKGNILERFSAQQFPDLHSELNLSSLELGDSALYFCASSATSGVYEQYFGPGTRLTVT.